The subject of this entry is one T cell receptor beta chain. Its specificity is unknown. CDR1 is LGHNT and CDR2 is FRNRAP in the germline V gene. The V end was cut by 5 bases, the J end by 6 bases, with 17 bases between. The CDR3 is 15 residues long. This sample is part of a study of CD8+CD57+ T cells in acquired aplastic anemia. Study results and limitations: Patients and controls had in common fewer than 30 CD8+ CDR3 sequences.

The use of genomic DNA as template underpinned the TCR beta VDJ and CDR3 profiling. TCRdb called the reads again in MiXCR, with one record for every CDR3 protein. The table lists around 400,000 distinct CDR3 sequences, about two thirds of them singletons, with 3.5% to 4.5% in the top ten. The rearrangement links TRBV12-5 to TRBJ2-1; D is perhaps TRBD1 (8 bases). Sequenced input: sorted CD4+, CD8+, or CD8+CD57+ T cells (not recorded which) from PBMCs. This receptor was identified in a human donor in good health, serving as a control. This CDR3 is CASGKAGTGVNEQFF. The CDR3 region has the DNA TGTGCTAGTGGTAAAGCGGGGACAGGAGTCAATGAGCAGTTCTTC. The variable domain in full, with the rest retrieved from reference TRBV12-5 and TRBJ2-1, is DARVTQTPRHKVTEMGQEVTMRCQPILGHNTVFWYRQTMMQGLELLAYFRNRAPLDDSGMPKDRFSAEMPDATLATLKIQPSEPRDSAVYFCASGKAGTGVNEQFFGPGTRLTVL.